This T cell receptor (beta chain) is from a study of T cells in Graves' hyperthyroidism and ophthalmopathy. From RNA transcripts, TCR beta CDR3 regions were amplified. The HTBI set primed first-round TCR CDR3 RT-PCR. TCRdb reprocessed the multiplex PCR reads with MiXCR, giving one entry per CDR3 protein. The sample carries roughly 350,000 distinct CDR3 sequences, roughly 15% recorded once. With 0 bases removed from V and 6 bases from J, the gap between germline ends came to 12 bases. From germline, CDR1 is LGHNA and CDR2 YNFKEQ. This CDR3 has 15 residues. This clonotype has just a few counts. Sequenced material: blood. This clonotype was sampled from a woman aged 25 to 45 with Graves' ophthalmopathy. V usage is TRBV4-2 and J usage is TRBJ1-5, with D unclear. The CDR3 DNA reads TGTGCCAGCAGCCAAGATCTCGGATTCCGTCAGCCCCAGCATTTT. Amino acids: CASSQDLGFRQPQHF.